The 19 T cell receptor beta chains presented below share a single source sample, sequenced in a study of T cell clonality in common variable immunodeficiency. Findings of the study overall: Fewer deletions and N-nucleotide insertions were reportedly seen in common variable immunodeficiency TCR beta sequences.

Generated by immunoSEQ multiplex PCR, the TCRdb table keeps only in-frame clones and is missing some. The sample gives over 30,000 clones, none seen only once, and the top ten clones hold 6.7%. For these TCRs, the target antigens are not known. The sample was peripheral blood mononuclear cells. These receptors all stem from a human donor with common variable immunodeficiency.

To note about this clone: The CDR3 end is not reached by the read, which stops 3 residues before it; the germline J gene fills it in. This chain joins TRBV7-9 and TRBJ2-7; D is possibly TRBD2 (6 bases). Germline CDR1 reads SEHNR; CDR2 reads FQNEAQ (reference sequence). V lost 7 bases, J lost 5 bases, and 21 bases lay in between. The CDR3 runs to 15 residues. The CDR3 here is CASTSRIAEPHEQYF. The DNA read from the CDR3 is TGTGCCAGCACCTCGAGAATAGCGGAGCCTCACGAG.

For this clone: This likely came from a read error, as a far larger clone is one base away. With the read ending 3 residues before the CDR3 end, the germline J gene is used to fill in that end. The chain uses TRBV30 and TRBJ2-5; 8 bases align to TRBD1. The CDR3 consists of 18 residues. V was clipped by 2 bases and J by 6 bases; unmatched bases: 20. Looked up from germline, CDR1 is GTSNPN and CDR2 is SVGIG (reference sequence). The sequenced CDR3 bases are TGTGCCTGGAGTAGGAGAGACAGGGGCCGTAGTAGCAATCAGACC. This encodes CAWSRRDRGRSSNQT. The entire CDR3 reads CAWSRRDRGRSSNQTQYF. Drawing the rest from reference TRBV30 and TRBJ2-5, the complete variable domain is SQTIHQWPATLVQPVGSPLSLECTVEGTSNPNLYWYRQAAGRGLQLLFYSVGIGQISSEVPQNLSASRPQDRQFILSSKKLLLSDSGFYLCAWSRRDRGRSSNQTQYFGPGTRLLVL.

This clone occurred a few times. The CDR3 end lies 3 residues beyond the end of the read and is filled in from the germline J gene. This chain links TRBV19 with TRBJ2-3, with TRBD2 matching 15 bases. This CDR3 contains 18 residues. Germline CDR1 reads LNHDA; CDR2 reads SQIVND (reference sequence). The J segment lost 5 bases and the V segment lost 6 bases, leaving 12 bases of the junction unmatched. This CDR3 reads CASSTGTSGRISLDTQYF. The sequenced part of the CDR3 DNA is TGTGCCAGTAGCACCGGGACTAGCGGGAGGATATCATTAGATACG.

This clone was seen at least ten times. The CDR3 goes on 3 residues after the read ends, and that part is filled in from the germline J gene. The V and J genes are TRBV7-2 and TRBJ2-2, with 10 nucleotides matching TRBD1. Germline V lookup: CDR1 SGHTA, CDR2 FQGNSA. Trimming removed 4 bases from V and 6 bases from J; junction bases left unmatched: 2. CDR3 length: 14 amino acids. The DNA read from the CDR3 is TGTGCCAGCAGCTGGACAGGGGGAGCCGGGGAG. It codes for CASSWTGGAGE. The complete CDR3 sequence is CASSWTGGAGELFF.

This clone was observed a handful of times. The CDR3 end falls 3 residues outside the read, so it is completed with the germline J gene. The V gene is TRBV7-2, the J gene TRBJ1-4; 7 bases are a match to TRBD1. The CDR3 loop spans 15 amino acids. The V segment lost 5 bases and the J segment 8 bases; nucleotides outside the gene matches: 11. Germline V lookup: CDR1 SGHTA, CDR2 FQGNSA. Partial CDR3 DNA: TGTGCCAGCAGCATCGGGACAGTGGTGGAGGAAAAA. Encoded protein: CASSIGTVVEEK. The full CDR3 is CASSIGTVVEEKLFF.

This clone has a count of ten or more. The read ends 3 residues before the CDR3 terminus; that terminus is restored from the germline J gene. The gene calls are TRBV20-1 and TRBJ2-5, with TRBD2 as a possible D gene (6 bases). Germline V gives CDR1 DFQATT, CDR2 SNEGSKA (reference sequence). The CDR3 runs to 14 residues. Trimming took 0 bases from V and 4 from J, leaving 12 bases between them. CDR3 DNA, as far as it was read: TGCAGTGCTAGAGACCCCCGGGGGAGAGAGACC. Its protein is CSARDPRGRET. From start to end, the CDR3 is CSARDPRGRETQYF.

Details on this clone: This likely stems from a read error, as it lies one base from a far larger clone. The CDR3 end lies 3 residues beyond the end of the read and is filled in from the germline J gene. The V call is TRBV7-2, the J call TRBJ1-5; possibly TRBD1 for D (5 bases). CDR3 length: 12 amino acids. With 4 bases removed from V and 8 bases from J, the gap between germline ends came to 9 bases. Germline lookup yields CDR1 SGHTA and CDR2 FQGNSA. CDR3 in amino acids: CASSSGGKPQHF. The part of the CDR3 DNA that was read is TGTGCCAGCAGCTCGGGGGGTAAGCCC.

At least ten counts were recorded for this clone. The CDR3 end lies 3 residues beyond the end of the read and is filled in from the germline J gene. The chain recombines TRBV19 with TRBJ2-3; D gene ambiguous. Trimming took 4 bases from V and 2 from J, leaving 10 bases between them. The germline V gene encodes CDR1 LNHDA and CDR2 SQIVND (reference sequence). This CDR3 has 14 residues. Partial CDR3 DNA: TGTGCCAGTAGTACCGAGACTCTCACAGATACG. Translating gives CASSTETLTDT. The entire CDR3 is CASSTETLTDTQYF.

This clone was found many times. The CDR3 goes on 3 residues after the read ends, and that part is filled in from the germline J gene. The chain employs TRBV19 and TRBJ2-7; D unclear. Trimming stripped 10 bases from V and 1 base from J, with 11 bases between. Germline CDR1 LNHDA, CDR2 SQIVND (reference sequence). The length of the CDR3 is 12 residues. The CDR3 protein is CATTDGSYEQYF. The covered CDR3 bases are TGTGCCACTACAGATGGATCCTACGAG.

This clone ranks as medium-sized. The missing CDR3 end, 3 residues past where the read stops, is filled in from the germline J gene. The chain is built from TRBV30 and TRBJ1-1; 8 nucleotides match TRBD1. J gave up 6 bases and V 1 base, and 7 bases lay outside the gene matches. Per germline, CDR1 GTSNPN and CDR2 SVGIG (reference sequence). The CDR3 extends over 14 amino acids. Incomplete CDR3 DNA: TGTGCCTGGAGTGCGGGGACAGGAGGGGCTGAA. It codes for CAWSAGTGGAE. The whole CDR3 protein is CAWSAGTGGAEAFF.

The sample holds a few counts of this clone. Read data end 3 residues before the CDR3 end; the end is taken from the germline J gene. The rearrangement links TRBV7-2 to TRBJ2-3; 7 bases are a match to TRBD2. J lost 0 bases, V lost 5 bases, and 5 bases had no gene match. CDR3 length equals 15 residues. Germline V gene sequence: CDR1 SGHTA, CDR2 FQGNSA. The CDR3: CASSISGSSTDTQYF. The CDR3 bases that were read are TGTGCCAGCAGCATTAGCGGGTCTAGCACAGATACG. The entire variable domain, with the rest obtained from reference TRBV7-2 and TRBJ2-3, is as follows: GAGVSQSPSNKVTEKGKDVELRCDPISGHTALYWYRQSLGQGLEFLIYFQGNSAPDKSGLPSDRFSAERTGGSVSTLTIQRTQQEDSAVYLCASSISGSSTDTQYFGPGTRLTVL.

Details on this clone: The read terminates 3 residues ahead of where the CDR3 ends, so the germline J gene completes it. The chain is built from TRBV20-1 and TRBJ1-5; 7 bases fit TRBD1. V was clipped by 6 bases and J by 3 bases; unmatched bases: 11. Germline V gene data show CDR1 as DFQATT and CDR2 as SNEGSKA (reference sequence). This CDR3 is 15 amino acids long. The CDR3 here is CSATTTGMHNQPQHF. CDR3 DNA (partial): TGCAGTGCGACGACGACAGGGATGCACAATCAGCCC.

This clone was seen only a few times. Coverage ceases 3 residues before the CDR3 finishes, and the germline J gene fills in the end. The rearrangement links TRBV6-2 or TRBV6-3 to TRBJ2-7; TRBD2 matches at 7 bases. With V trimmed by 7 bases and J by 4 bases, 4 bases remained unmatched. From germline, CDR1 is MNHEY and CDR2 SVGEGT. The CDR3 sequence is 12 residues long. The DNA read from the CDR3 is TGTGCCAGCACGCAGGGAGGGTACGAG. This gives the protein CASTQGGYE. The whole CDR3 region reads CASTQGGYEQYF.

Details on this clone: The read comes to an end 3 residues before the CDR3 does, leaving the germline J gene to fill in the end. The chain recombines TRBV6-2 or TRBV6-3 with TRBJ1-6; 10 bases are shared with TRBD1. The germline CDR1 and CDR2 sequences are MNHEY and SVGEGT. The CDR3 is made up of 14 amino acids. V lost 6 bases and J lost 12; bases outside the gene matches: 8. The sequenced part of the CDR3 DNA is TGTGCCAGCAGCCCCGGGACAGGGGCGAGACCC. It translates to CASSPGTGARP. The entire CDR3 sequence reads CASSPGTGARPLHF.

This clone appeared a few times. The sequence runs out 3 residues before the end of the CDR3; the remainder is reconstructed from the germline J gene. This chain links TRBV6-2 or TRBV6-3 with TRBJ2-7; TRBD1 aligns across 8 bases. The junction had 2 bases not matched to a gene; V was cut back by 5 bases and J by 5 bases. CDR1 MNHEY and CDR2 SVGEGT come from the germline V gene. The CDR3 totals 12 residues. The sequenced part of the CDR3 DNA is TGTGCCAGCAGTACGACAGGGGACGAG. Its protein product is CASSTTGDE. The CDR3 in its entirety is CASSTTGDEQYF.

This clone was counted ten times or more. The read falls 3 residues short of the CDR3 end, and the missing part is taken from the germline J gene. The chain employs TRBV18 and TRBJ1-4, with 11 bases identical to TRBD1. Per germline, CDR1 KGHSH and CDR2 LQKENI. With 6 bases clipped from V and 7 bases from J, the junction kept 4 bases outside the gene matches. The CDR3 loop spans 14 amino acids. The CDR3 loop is CASSPGTGGEKLFF. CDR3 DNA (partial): TGTGCCAGCTCTCCTGGGACAGGGGGTGAAAAA. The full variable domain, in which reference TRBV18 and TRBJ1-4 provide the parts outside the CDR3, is NAGVMQNPRHLVRRRGQEARLRCSPMKGHSHVYWYRQLPEEGLKFMVYLQKENIIDESGMPKERFSAEFPKEGPSILRIQQVVRGDSAAYFCASSPGTGGEKLFFGSGTQLSVL.

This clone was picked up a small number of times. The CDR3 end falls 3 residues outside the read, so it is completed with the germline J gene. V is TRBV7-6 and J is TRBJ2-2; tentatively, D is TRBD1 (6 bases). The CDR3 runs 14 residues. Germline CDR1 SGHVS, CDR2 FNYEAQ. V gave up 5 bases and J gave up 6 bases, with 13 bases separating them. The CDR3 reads CASSVTGSPGELFF. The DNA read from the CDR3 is TGTGCCAGCAGCGTCACAGGGTCCCCCGGGGAG.

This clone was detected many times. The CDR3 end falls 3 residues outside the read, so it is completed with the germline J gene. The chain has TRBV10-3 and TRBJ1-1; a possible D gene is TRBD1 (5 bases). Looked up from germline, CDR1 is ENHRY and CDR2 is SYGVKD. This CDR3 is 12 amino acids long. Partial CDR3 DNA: TGTGCCATCAGGAACACAGGTACACGG. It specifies CAIRNTGTR. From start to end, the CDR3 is CAIRNTGTRAFF.

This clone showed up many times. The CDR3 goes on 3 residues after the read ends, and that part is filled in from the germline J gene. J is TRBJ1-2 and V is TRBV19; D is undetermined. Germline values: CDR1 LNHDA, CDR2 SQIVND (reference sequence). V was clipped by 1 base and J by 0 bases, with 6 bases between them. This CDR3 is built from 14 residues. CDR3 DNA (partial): TGTGCCAGTAGTATAGCGCGGGCTAACTATGGC. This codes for CASSIARANYG. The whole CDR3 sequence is CASSIARANYGYTF.